Sequencing of this TCR beta chain was carried out in a study of cytomegalovirus exposure and HLA in healthy donors (dated by TCRdb to about 2017). The study in broad terms: According to an earlier analysis of a few hundred of the donors, 200 million or so T cells yielded some 120 million unique TCR beta sequences and roughly 280 Gb of sequence data. In an earlier analysis of roughly 600 of the donors, high-throughput TCR beta sequencing was used to judge whether each TCR beta V gene segment behaved as functional or pseudogenic. Typing coverage differed by locus: A, B, C, DRB1 and DQB1 were typed in about 629-640 donors, DQA1 in 522, DPA1 in nearly 610, and DPB1 in about 450. About 5 DR-DQ haplotypes were handled as single units for association and clustering, since linkage in the cohort was strong. To predict cytomegalovirus infection status, the study combined high-throughput TCR immunosequencing, statistical association of individual TCRs with disease status, and machine learning. Every discovery cohort repertoire had been produced on one sequencing platform. Class I and class II HLA loci were covered by the typing at four-digit resolution. A later genetic analysis used genome-wide SNP genotypes for about 65% of the roughly 700 donors, treating that subset as a discovery cohort. Of the roughly 400 genotyped donors, 75% to 85% were placed in the genetic ancestry cluster associated with self-reported Caucasian donors. The study profiled the T cell repertoires of fewer than 850 subjects by immunosequencing and related them to cytomegalovirus serostatus. A later analysis re-analyzed previously published TCR beta repertoires from 600 to 850 donors and added high-resolution HLA genotyping to study TCR occurrence patterns. On average, 235,054 unique TCR beta nucleotide sequences were sequenced per donor among about 400 genotyped donors of the cohort, with 15% to 20% of those sequences being non-productive. The study aimed to test whether signatures of past pathogen exposure could be identified by cataloging public T cell receptors. About 330 gigabases of sequencing data and 70 million to 95 million unique TCR sequences made up an early release that covered approximately 650 HLA-typed donors. Donor age, sex, ethnicity and CMV serostatus were compiled alongside the repertoire data. A separate validation cohort of roughly 130 different subjects was used in addition to the 666-subject first cohort. Rather than using new phenotypic data, the later analysis identified candidate immune exposures from TCR beta sequences and from how often those sequences occurred across donors. The paper as a whole reports these results and caveats: In an earlier analysis of about 550 of the donors, most TCR beta V segments were observed in productive rearrangements about 90% or about 30% of the time, broadly matching IMGT annotations. An association between a missense DCLRE1C variant and V-gene and J-gene trimming of TCR beta chains was found in a later genetic analysis and replicated in an independent cohort. Because counts were too low, about 17 rarely observed V segments, including chromosome 9 orphons, were excluded from the earlier analysis of roughly 580 of the donors. Because the 87-base-pair reads could not distinguish some IMGT-functional V segments, including TRBV6-2 and TRBV6-3, those segments were excluded. For the cohort, immune exposure information was limited to CMV serostatus. When HLA alleles, especially DR and DQ, strongly co-occurred, attributing TCR associations to individual alleles was difficult. Roughly uniform sequencing depth across donors was assumed in presence/absence analyses, although this assumption may not hold. In both the original and validation cohorts, the classifier was reported to diagnose cytomegalovirus status with high specificity and sensitivity. Because some donors lacked HLA typing at each locus, the association tests relied only on the typed subset. A further reported finding was that TCR beta sequences accurately predicted the HLA-A and HLA-B alleles for most subjects in the first cohort. A later analysis found that HLA-associated TCR beta chains were more clonally expanded and had lower generation probabilities than equally common non-associated chains. The cohort was sequenced for TCR beta chains only, and without alpha or paired-chain data the features that could be detected were limited. Most TCR sequences were observed very rarely across donors, whereas some public TCRs were present in many individuals. The authors suggested that the approach could potentially be generalized to other disease states and immunological phenotypes. In a later analysis, TCR association rates were found to vary across HLA loci, with the most associated TCRs seen for DRB1 alleles and the fewest for HLA-C alleles. In a later analysis, some 18,000 TCR beta sequences were associated with specific HLA alleles at a false discovery rate of 0.05. Most CMV-associated TCR beta chains appeared to be HLA-restricted in a later analysis, and the HLA associations seemed to be driven largely by CMV exposure. In the study, about 150 TCR beta chains were listed as associated with cytomegalovirus. The sequencing pipeline was judged likely to have produced a cluster of highly shared sequence variants as a technical artifact. Several of the top co-occurrence clusters appeared to be linked to parvovirus B19, influenza, CMV and Epstein-Barr virus, according to a later analysis. In a later genetic analysis, fewer N-insertions in productive TCRs were reported among donors in an Asian-associated ancestry cluster than the roughly 670-donor mean. A few of the identified cytomegalovirus-associated TCR beta chains were confirmed in vitro to be specific for cytomegalovirus antigens. Correlated functional status among segregating V segments might be attributable to linkage disequilibrium, but an unknown experimental factor could not be ruled out.

From the germline V gene, CDR1 is SGHTA and CDR2 is FQGNSA. V loses 6 bases, J loses 2 bases, and the germline ends lie 11 bases apart. The CDR3, cysteine through phenylalanine, is 13 amino acids long. CDR3 DNA is the only sequence kept; it has 39 bases, read in frame from the first base. The cohort was made up of about 670 healthy bone marrow donors. Cohort members were all nominally healthy when sampled, although unrecorded immune exposures were likely present. The donor was CMV seronegative and was included in the group of several hundred seronegative cohort members. Each donor provided a peripheral blood sample, and peripheral blood mononuclear cells were used for TCR beta sequencing. Genomic DNA extraction from the blood cell samples was performed with the Qiagen DNeasy Blood Extraction Kit. Library preparation employed the immunoSEQ multiplex PCR assay. For the multiplex PCR, a mixture combining 60 forward primers for TCR Vbeta segments and 13 reverse primers for TCR Jbeta segments was used. The CDR3 region of rearranged TCR beta genes was amplified from genomic DNA by a multiplex PCR assay. Amplified TCR beta libraries were sequenced as 87-base-pair reads on the Illumina HiSeq System. Per the authors' processing: In a later analysis, some 80 million unique TCR beta chains were counted across the approximately 620 repertoires, and approximately 11 million of these chains were shared by at least two donors. A nearest-neighbor algorithm error-corrected the raw reads and collapsed the reads into unique sequences, merging closely related sequences to remove PCR and sequencing errors. CDR3 sequences were aligned to IMGT reference sequences to assign V, D and J gene segments. For a sequence to be retained, at least a six-nucleotide match to both a V gene segment and a J gene segment was required. A rearrangement was called productive if the CDR3 had no stop codons and remained in frame with V and J, and every other rearrangement was called non-productive. Following IMGT convention, CDR3 was defined as the stretch from the second conserved V-encoded cysteine to the conserved J-encoded phenylalanine. Sequences without an unambiguous match to a single V gene segment were excluded from the earlier analysis of 450 to 750 of the donors. An earlier analysis of 587 of the donors classified V segments as functional when productive rearrangements were above 56.7% and as segregating when the standard deviation between donors was above 5%. To diagnose cytomegalovirus status from the catalog of TCR beta chain sequences, a statistical classification framework was built. A later analysis assigned V and J genes by comparing TCR nucleotide sequences with IMGT/GENE-DB human TR gene sequences. The TCRdist pipeline was used in a later analysis to assign CDR3 sequences and most-parsimonious VDJ recombination scenarios. A later analysis defined each TCR beta chain by its CDR3 amino acid sequence plus V-gene family, and excluded reads lacking a unique V-gene family. To address suspected cross-contamination and a sequencing artifact, a later analysis removed under 600 highly shared, low-generation-probability nucleotide sequences. In a later analysis, a clonal expansion index was calculated for each public chain from normalized within-repertoire ranks of inferred template counts. Generation probabilities in a later analysis came from a VDJ recombination model fitted to out-of-frame rearrangements, and those results were checked against IGoR. In a later analysis, hypergeometric tests were used to score TCR-TCR, TCR-HLA and TCR-CMV co-occurrence, with a repertoire-size bias correction applied to TCR pairs. In a later analysis, false discovery rates were estimated by permuting HLA or CMV assignments 20 times. In a later analysis, co-occurring TCRs were grouped using DBSCAN, with TCRdist sequence similarity added in when clustering inside HLA-allele-positive subsets. Co-occurrence clustering excluded repertoires with fewer than 30,000 or more than 120,000 public chains, plus five with anomalous nucleotide sharing. Sourced from immuneACCESS, this table was stored by TCRdb with only in-frame sequences that have V and J called. A share of the clones is absent; for the studies checked, an unresolved V gene accounts for under half, and the remainder has no known explanation. The D gene and trimming were derived from the DNA, and the V and J assignments and clone size from that table. The sample table holds 65,000 to 100,000 clones, of which over 60% were seen once. The top ten hold roughly 6% of the sample.

Comments on this clone: This receptor's antigen is unknown. Base qualities are not at hand, and no much larger clone is one base apart.

The sequenced sample consisted of PBMCs. In this chain, TRBV7-2 is recombined with TRBJ2-7; TRBD1 is perhaps the D gene, given 6 matching bases. The clonotype was recovered from a female donor in good health and CMV-seronegative. In nucleotides, the sequence is TGTGCCAGCAGGAACAGGGTACCCTACGAGCAGTACTTC. Its coded protein is CASRNRVPYEQYF.